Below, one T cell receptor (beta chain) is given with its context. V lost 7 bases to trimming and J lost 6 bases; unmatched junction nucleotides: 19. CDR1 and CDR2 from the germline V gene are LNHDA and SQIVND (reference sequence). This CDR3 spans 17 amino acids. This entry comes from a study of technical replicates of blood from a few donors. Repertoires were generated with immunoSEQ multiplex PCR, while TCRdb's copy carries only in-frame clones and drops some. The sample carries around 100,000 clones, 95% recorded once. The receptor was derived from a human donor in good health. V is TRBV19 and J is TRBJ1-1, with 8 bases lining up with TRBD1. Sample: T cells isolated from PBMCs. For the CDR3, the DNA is TGTGCCAGTACCCCCCTTCCGGGACAGGTGCTTCACGCTGAAGCTTTCTTT. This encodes CASTPLPGQVLHAEAFF.